The 20 T cell receptor beta chains given below trace back to one sample, sequenced in a study of blood T cell repertoires in COVID-19. Assay used: immunoSEQ multiplex PCR; TCRdb lists only in-frame clones, some missing. This table has 220,000 or so clones, about 80% appearing once. The specimen sequenced was peripheral blood. Every receptor here comes from a woman older than 75 with acute or convalescent COVID-19.

The chain combines TRBV19 with TRBJ2-7; D ambiguous. The CDR3 spans 13 residues. In germline, CDR1 is LNHDA, CDR2 SQIVND (reference sequence). V gave up 10 bases and J gave up 0 bases, with 13 bases separating them. CDR3 sequence (DNA): TGTGCCACGTCGAGAGCGTTCTCCTACGAGCAGTACTTC. Translation gives CATSRAFSYEQYF.

DNA of the CDR3: TGTGCCAGCAGCTTAGGGGCTTGGCGGGAGGGCGGCACCGGGGAGCTGTTTTTT. Translation gives CASSLGAWREGGTGELFF. V usage is TRBV7-8 and J usage is TRBJ2-2, with TRBD2 matching 9 bases. This CDR3 is built from 18 residues. Germline-derived CDR1 and CDR2 are SGHVS and FQNEAQ. V lost 1 base, J lost 4 bases, and 10 bases stayed unmatched.

The rearrangement joins TRBV4-1 to TRBJ1-2, with TRBD1 matching 9 bases. Trimming removed 4 bases from V and 8 bases from J; junction bases left unmatched: 8. The CDR3 loop spans 14 amino acids. The germline V gene has CDR1 MGHRA and CDR2 YSYEKL. This CDR3 reads CASSLLDRGEGYTF. CDR3 bases: TGCGCCAGCAGCCTACTGGACAGGGGAGAGGGCTACACCTTC.

The chain employs TRBV7-2 and TRBJ2-1; D remains unclear. The germline V gene encodes CDR1 SGHTA and CDR2 FQGNSA. The CDR3 covers 15 residues. V was shortened by 2 bases and J by 0 bases, with 8 bases between the two germline ends. The CDR3 nucleotides are TGTGCCAGCAGCTTATTGCGGATCTCCTACAATGAGCAGTTCTTC. It yields the protein CASSLLRISYNEQFF.

On this clone: Additional DNA sequences in this sample encode the identical CDR3. The chain recombines TRBV5-1 with TRBJ1-2, with TRBD1 identical over 7 bases. The CDR3 extends over 13 amino acids. The ends lost 1 base at V and 7 bases at J; junction bases unmatched: 4. The V gene's germline CDR1 is SGHRS and CDR2 YFSETQ. CDR3 nucleotides: TGCGCCAGCAGCTTGTCAGGGGGAGGTGGCTACACCTTC. Translated: CASSLSGGGGYTF. Full variable domain (outside the CDR3, taken from reference TRBV5-1 and TRBJ1-2): KAGVTQTPRYLIKTRGQQVTLSCSPISGHRSVSWYQQTPGQGLQFLFEYFSETQRNKGNFPGRFSGRQFSNSRSEMNVSTLELGDSALYLCASSLSGGGGYTFGSGTRLTVV.

The V and J genes are TRBV5-4 and TRBJ2-1; possible D gene TRBD1, 5 bases. Germline assignment: CDR1 SGHNT and CDR2 YYREEE (reference sequence). The CDR3 is 14 amino acids. V was pared by 0 bases and J by 7 bases, with 11 bases between. The CDR3 here is CASSLAGRANEQFF. CDR3 DNA: TGTGCCAGCAGCTTGGCCGGCAGGGCAAATGAGCAGTTCTTC.

This chain joins TRBV29-1 and TRBJ1-1, with 7 bases lining up with TRBD1. The CDR3 spans 13 residues. Germline CDR1 SQVTM, CDR2 ANQGSEA. The J segment lost 3 bases and the V segment lost 7 bases, leaving 8 bases of the junction unmatched. Written as DNA, the CDR3 is TGCAGCGCGCGGACAGGCCTCGACACTGAAGCTTTCTTT. Amino acids: CSARTGLDTEAFF.

The chain couples TRBV6-5 to TRBJ1-1; D not resolved. The CDR3 is 13 amino acids. From germline, CDR1 is MNHEY and CDR2 SVGAGI. Trimming removed 2 bases from V and 3 bases from J, with 7 bases in between. DNA of the CDR3: TGTGCCAGCAGTTACCTTGGCTACACTGAAGCTTTCTTT. Translated: CASSYLGYTEAFF.

This chain connects TRBV6-5 to TRBJ1-1; D gene uncertain. CDR1 is MNHEY and CDR2 is SVGAGI in the germline V gene. The CDR3 has 14 residues. The V end lost 7 bases, the J end lost 0 bases, and 12 bases lay between the germline ends. CDR3 residues: CASKYPGLNTEAFF. The CDR3 DNA reads as TGTGCCAGCAAGTACCCCGGGTTGAACACTGAAGCTTTCTTT.

The chain carries TRBV15 and TRBJ2-2, with 11 bases fitting TRBD2. The ends lost 3 bases at V and 5 bases at J; junction bases unmatched: 8. The CDR3 consists of 17 residues. Germline CDR1 LNHNV, CDR2 YYDKDF (reference sequence). CDR3 protein: CATSRLASGRPTGELFF. The CDR3 DNA reads TGTGCCACCAGCAGGCTGGCTAGCGGGAGGCCTACCGGGGAGCTGTTTTTT.

The chain links TRBV3-1 (or the pseudogene TRBV3-2) to TRBJ1-3, with TRBD1 matching over 8 bases. Germline loops: CDR1 LGHDT, CDR2 YNNKEL (reference sequence). This CDR3 comprises 15 residues. V lost 5 bases and J lost 4; bases outside the gene matches: 7. The CDR3 DNA reads TGTGCCAGCAGCATGCGGACAGGGTCCGGAAACACCATATATTTT. Protein sequence: CASSMRTGSGNTIYF.

The V gene is TRBV2, the J gene TRBJ2-2; TRBD2 matches at 11 bases. The germline CDR1 and CDR2 sequences are SNHLY and FYNNEI. Trimming removed 4 bases from V and 7 bases from J; junction bases left unmatched: 8. The CDR3 is 16 amino acids. This CDR3 reads CASSARLAGQGGELFF. CDR3 DNA sequence: TGTGCCAGCAGTGCCCGACTAGCGGGACAGGGCGGGGAGCTGTTTTTT.

Only one count was recorded for this clone. This sequence joins TRBV30 and TRBJ1-4; 11 bases align to TRBD1. The germline gives CDR1 GTSNPN, CDR2 SVGIG (reference sequence). The CDR3 sequence is 13 residues long. The CDR3 DNA reads TGTGCTTACGGGACAGGGGGGAATGAAAAACTGTTTTTT. It encodes CAYGTGGNEKLFF.

This chain connects TRBV2 to TRBJ2-2, with a possible D match to TRBD1 (5 bases). The CDR3 is made up of 14 amino acids. Trimming took off 2 bases at V and 6 bases at J, with 10 bases between the two ends. Germline CDR1 and CDR2: SNHLY and FYNNEI. Written as DNA, the CDR3 is TGTGCCAGCAGTGAAACAGGTCGAGCCGGGGAGCTGTTTTTT. This sequence encodes CASSETGRAGELFF.

This clone was detected only a few times. This chain uses TRBV2 with TRBJ2-2; 8 bases align to TRBD2. CDR3 length: 13 amino acids. The germline CDR1 and CDR2 sequences are SNHLY and FYNNEI. V dropped 7 bases and J dropped 5; count of bases not matched to a gene: 3. CDR3 coding DNA: TGTGCCAGCAAAGCGGGAGAAACCGGGGAGCTGTTTTTT. This translates into CASKAGETGELFF.

The chain recombines TRBV2 with TRBJ2-1; TRBD2 matches at 16 bases. Trimming cost V 3 bases and J 4 bases; bases outside gene matches: 12. The germline V gene encodes CDR1 SNHLY and CDR2 FYNNEI. This CDR3 has 20 residues. In nucleotides, the CDR3 is TGTGCCAGCAGTGATGACGTAGGGACTAGCGGGAGGGCCTGGTACAATGAGCAGTTCTTC. It is translated as CASSDDVGTSGRAWYNEQFF.

The chain recombines TRBV5-6 with TRBJ1-2; a possible D gene is TRBD1 (6 bases). Trimming pared 0 bases from V and 7 bases from J, leaving 16 bases between. Germline CDR1 reads SGHDT; CDR2 reads YYEEEE. This CDR3 spans 15 amino acids. CDR3 sequence (DNA): TGTGCCAGCAGCTTGGGCCTTCAGGGGTCGGGTGGCTACACCTTC. It encodes CASSLGLQGSGGYTF.

This chain uses TRBV25-1 with TRBJ2-3; possibly TRBD1 for D (6 bases). The CDR3 runs to 14 residues. V was cut by 6 bases and J by 3 bases, with 13 bases left in between. CDR1 MGHDK and CDR2 SYGVNS come from the germline V gene. The CDR3: CASSLRGATDTQYF. The CDR3 nucleotides are TGTGCCAGCAGCCTCAGGGGAGCTACAGATACGCAGTATTTT.

The chain uses TRBV25-1 and TRBJ2-3; 8 positions agree with TRBD1. The V and J ends lost 6 bases and 2 bases, in that order; junction bases with no gene match: 7. The CDR3 runs 15 residues. Germline assignment: CDR1 MGHDK and CDR2 SYGVNS. The CDR3 sequence: CASSARDRSTDTQYF. In nucleotides, the CDR3 is TGTGCCAGCAGCGCCCGGGACAGGTCCACAGATACGCAGTATTTT.

The chain has TRBV28 and TRBJ1-6; a weak D match, TRBD1 (5 bases). The CDR3 loop spans 14 amino acids. The V end lost 5 bases, the J end lost 7 bases, and 12 bases lay between the germline ends. Germline V gene sequence: CDR1 MDHEN, CDR2 SYDVKM. As DNA, the CDR3 is TGTGCCAGCAGTCAGGGCAGATTCAATTCACCCCTCCACTTT. It encodes CASSQGRFNSPLHF.